This T cell receptor (beta chain) was found in a study of monozygotic twins with inflammatory bowel disease. Notes on the study in general: The existence of one strong signal or clonotype linked to IBD lacked support. Compared with healthy twins, IBD patients shared fewer clonotypes with others, especially with disease activity.

Blood was drawn once per donor, and each sample measured approximately 2.4 ml. The CDR3 has 13 amino acids. In germline, CDR1 is LGHNA, CDR2 YSLEER. On this clonotype: Its antigen is not identified.

Total RNA input per TCR library was around 3,500 ng. From the 5' RACE reads, TCRdb lists one entry per CDR3 protein and no DNA. The listing contains about 160,000 distinct CDR3 sequences. V is TRBV4-3 and J is TRBJ1-3. This TCR was sampled from a human donor with ulcerative colitis or Crohn's disease, or a healthy co-twin of an affected twin (not recorded which). The sample consisted of blood. CDR3 sequence: CASSQSPGNTIYF.